The count of the clone carrying this T cell receptor (beta chain) is one. Antigen unknown. RNA transcripts were the template for amplifying TCR beta CDR3 regions. First-round RT-PCR targeting the TCR CDR3 was performed with the HTBI primer set. One entry per CDR3 protein results from TCRdb running MiXCR on the multiplex PCR reads. The sample lists around 520,000 distinct CDR3 sequences, roughly 15% occurring once. This sample is drawn from a study of T cells in Graves' hyperthyroidism and ophthalmopathy. Study-level points and caveats: Blood also held most thyroid clonotypes expanded beyond 0.001.

Clinical symptoms, serum thyroxine and TRAb, thyroid ultrasound and orbital computed tomography together formed the diagnostic basis. The material sequenced was blood. The source of this sequence is a woman aged 35 to 49 with Graves' hyperthyroidism.

The CDR3 loop is CAWSVGGHEQYF. The CDR3 bases are TGTGCCTGGAGTGTGGGCGGCCACGAGCAGTACTTC. The rearrangement uses TRBV30 and TRBJ2-7; D uncertain. CDR1 GTSNPN and CDR2 SVGIG come from the germline V gene (reference sequence). This CDR3 is built from 12 residues. Trimming took off 0 bases at V and 5 bases at J, with 8 bases between the two ends. The full variable domain, completed using reference TRBV30 and TRBJ2-7, is SQTIHQWPATLVQPVGSPLSLECTVEGTSNPNLYWYRQAAGRGLQLLFYSVGIGQISSEVPQNLSASRPQDRQFILSSKKLLLSDSGFYLCAWSVGGHEQYFGPGTRLTVT.